A single TCR beta chain is shown here with its context. The data derive from a study of blood T cell repertoires in COVID-19. Study-level background: Sites in the United States, Italy and Spain provided acute and convalescent COVID-19 samples. T cells, B-cell-depleted T cells, or PBMCs supplied cDNA or gDNA.

As handled by the study authors: Using reference gene primer amplification, nucleated cell counts were estimated. Using immunoSEQ multiplex PCR, the repertoire was profiled, and TCRdb retains in-frame clones only, with some absent. V, J and clone size are those of that table, while D and trimming were read from the DNA. In the table there are fewer than 200,000 clones, almost 85% of which are singletons. The CDR3 consists of 13 residues. Germline CDR1 SGHRS, CDR2 YFSETQ. Trimming stripped 4 bases from V and 6 bases from J, with 12 bases between. The receptor was derived from a man aged 35 to 55 who had recovered from COVID-19. Sequencing used peripheral blood. This rearrangement joins TRBV5-1 to TRBJ2-3; possibly TRBD1 for D (6 bases). The CDR3 reads CASSPTGSDTQYF. CDR3 coding DNA: TGCGCCAGCAGCCCCACAGGGTCGGATACGCAGTATTTT. Drawing the rest from reference TRBV5-1 and TRBJ2-3, the complete variable domain is KAGVTQTPRYLIKTRGQQVTLSCSPISGHRSVSWYQQTPGQGLQFLFEYFSETQRNKGNFPGRFSGRQFSNSRSEMNVSTLELGDSALYLCASSPTGSDTQYFGPGTRLTVL.